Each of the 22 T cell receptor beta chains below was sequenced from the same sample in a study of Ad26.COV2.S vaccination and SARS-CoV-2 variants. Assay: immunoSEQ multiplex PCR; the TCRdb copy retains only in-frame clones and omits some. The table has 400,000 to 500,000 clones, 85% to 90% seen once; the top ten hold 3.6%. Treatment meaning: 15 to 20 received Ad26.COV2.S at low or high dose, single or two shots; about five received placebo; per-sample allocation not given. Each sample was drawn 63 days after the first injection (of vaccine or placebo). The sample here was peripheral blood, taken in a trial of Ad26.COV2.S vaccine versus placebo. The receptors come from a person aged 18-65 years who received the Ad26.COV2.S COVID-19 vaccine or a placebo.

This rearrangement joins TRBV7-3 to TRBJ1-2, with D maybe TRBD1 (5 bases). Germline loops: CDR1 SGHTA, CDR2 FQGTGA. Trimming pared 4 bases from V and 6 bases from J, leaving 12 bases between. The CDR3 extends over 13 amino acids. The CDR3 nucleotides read TGTGCCAGCAGCTCGGGGCAGTCTGATGGCTACACCTTC. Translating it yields CASSSGQSDGYTF.

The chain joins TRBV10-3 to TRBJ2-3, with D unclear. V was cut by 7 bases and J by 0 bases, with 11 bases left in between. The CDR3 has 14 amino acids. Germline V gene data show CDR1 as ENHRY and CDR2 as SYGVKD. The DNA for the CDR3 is TGTGCCATCATTGACGACTCGAGCACAGATACGCAGTATTTT. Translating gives CAIIDDSSTDTQYF.

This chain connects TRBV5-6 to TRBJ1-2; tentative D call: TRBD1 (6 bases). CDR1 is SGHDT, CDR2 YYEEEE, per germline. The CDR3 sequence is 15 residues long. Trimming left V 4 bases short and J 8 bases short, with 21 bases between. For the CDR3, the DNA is TGTGCCAGCAGCCCCAAGGTGGGGGGCGCGGAAGGCTACACCTTC. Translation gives CASSPKVGGAEGYTF.

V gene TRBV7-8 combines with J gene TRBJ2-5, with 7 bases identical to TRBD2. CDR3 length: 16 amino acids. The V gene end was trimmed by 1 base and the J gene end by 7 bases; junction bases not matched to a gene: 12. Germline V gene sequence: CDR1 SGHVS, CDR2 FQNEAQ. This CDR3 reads CASSLEIWGQRGTQYF. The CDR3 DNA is TGTGCCAGCAGCTTAGAGATCTGGGGTCAGCGGGGGACCCAGTACTTC. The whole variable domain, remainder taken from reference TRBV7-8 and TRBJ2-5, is GAGVSQSPRYKVAKRGQDVALRCDPISGHVSLFWYQQALGQGPEFLTYFQNEAQLDKSGLPSDRFFAERPEGSVSTLKIQRTQQEDSAVYLCASSLEIWGQRGTQYFGPGTRLLVL.

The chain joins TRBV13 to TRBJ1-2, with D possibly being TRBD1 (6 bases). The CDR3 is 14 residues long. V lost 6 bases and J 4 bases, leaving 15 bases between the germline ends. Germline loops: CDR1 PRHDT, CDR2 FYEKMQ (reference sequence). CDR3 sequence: CASRDTTGRYGYTF. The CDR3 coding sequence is TGTGCCAGCAGGGACACTACAGGGCGCTATGGCTACACCTTC. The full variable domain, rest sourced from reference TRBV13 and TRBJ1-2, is AAGVIQSPRHLIKEKRETATLKCYPIPRHDTVYWYQQGPGQDPQFLISFYEKMQSDKGSIPDRFSAQQFSDYHSELNMSSLELGDSALYFCASRDTTGRYGYTFGSGTRLTVV.

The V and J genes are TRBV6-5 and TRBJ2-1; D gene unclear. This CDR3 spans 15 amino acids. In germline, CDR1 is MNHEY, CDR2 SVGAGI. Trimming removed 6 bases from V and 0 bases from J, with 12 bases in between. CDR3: CASRAQASSYNEQFF. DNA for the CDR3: TGTGCCAGCAGGGCTCAGGCGAGCTCCTACAATGAGCAGTTCTTC.

The CDR3 DNA follows: TGTGCCAGCAGTGATTCGCAGGGGGACACCGGGGAGCTGTTTTTT. Its translation is CASSDSQGDTGELFF. This chain joins TRBV6-4 and TRBJ2-2; 7 bases align to TRBD1. V lost 3 bases to trimming and J lost 3 bases; unmatched junction nucleotides: 4. CDR3 size: 15 residues. Looked up from germline, CDR1 is MRHNA and CDR2 is SNTAGT.

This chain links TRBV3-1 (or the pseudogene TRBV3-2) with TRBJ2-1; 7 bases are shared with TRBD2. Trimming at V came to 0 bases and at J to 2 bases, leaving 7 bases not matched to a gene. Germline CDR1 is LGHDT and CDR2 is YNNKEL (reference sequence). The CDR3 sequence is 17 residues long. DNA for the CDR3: TGTGCCAGCAGCCAAGATGTGGTAGCGGGCACCTACAATGAGCAGTTCTTC. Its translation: CASSQDVVAGTYNEQFF.

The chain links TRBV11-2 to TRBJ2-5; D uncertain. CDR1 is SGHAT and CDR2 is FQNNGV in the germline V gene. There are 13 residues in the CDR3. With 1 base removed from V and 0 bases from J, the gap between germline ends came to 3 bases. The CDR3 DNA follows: TGTGCCAGCAGCTTAGGAAACCAAGAGACCCAGTACTTC. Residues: CASSLGNQETQYF.

The CDR3 protein is CAWVGPSGNTIYF. CDR3 coding DNA: TGTGCCTGGGTGGGGCCCTCTGGAAACACCATATATTTT. The chain uses TRBV30 and TRBJ1-3; possible D gene TRBD1, 5 bases. The V end was cut by 5 bases, the J end by 0 bases, with 8 bases between. CDR1 GTSNPN and CDR2 SVGIG come from the germline V gene (reference sequence). CDR3 size: 13 residues. The full variable domain, rest sourced from reference TRBV30 and TRBJ1-3, is SQTIHQWPATLVQPVGSPLSLECTVEGTSNPNLYWYRQAAGRGLQLLFYSVGIGQISSEVPQNLSASRPQDRQFILSSKKLLLSDSGFYLCAWVGPSGNTIYFGEGSWLTVV.

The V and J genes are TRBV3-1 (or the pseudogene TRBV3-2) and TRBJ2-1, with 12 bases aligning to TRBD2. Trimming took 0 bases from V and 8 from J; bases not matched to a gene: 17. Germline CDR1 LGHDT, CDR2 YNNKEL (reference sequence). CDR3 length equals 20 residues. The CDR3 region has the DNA TGTGCCAGCAGCCAAGATCTTCGGCTAGCGGGGGGGCGGTATACACATGAGCAGTTCTTC. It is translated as CASSQDLRLAGGRYTHEQFF.

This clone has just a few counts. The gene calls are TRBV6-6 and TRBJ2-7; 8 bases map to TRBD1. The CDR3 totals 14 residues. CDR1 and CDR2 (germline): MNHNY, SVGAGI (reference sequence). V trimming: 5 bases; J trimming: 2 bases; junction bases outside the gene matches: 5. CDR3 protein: CASSHLQGAYEQYF. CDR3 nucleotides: TGTGCCAGCAGTCATTTACAGGGGGCCTACGAGCAGTACTTC.

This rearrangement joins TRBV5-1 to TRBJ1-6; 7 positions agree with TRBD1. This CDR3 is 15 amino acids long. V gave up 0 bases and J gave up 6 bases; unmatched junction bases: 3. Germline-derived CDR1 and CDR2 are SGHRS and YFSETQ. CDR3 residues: CASSLGQGSNSPLHF. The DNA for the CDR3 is TGCGCCAGCAGCTTGGGACAGGGTTCTAATTCACCCCTCCACTTT.

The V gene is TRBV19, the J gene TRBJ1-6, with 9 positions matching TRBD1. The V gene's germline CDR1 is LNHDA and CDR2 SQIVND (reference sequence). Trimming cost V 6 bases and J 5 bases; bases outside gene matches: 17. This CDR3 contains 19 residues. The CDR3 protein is CASRYGTGGALSDNSPLHF. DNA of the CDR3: TGTGCCAGTAGGTATGGTACAGGGGGCGCGTTATCTGATAATTCACCCCTCCACTTT.

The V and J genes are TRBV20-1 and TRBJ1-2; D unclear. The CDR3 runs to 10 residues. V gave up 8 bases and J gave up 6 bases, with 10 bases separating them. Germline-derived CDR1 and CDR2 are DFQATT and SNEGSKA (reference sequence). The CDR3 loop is CSLENDGYTF. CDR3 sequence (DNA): TGCAGTTTAGAAAACGATGGCTACACCTTC.

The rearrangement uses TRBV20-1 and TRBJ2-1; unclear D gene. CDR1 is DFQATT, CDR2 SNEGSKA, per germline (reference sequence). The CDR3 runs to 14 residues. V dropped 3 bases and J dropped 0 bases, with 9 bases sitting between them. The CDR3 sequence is CSASRTSSYNEQFF. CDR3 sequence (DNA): TGCAGTGCTAGTCGCACGAGCTCCTACAATGAGCAGTTCTTC.

The CDR3 DNA reads as TGTGCCAGCAGAGGGACAGGGGGCACCGGGGAGCTGTTTTTT. Residues: CASRGTGGTGELFF. This sequence joins TRBV28 and TRBJ2-2, with TRBD1 matching 11 bases. V lost 6 bases and J lost 4; bases outside the gene matches: 1. Germline CDR1 MDHEN, CDR2 SYDVKM. This CDR3 contains 14 residues. The full variable domain, completed using reference TRBV28 and TRBJ2-2, is DVKVTQSSRYLVKRTGEKVFLECVQDMDHENMFWYRQDPGLGLRLIYFSYDVKMKEKGDIPEGYSVSREKKERFSLILESASTNQTSMYLCASRGTGGTGELFFGEGSRLTVL.

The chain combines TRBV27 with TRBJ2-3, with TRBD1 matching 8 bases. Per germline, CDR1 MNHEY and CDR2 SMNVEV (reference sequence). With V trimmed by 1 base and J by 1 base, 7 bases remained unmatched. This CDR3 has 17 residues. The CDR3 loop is CASSLLATGVRTDTQYF. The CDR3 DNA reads TGTGCCAGCAGTTTATTAGCGACAGGGGTCCGCACAGATACGCAGTATTTT.

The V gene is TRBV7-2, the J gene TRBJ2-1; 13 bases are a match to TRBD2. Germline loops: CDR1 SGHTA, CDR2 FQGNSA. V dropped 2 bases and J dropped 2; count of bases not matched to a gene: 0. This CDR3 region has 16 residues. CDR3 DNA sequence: TGTGCCAGCAGCTTAACTAGCGGGGGGGCCTACAATGAGCAGTTCTTC. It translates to CASSLTSGGAYNEQFF. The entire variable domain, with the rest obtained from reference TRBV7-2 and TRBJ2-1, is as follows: GAGVSQSPSNKVTEKGKDVELRCDPISGHTALYWYRQSLGQGLEFLIYFQGNSAPDKSGLPSDRFSAERTGGSVSTLTIQRTQQEDSAVYLCASSLTSGGAYNEQFFGPGTRLTVL.

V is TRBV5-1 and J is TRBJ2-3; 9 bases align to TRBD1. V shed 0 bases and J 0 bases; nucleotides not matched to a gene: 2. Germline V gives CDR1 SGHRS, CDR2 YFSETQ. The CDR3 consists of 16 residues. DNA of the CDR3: TGCGCCAGCAGCTTGGCCGGGACAGGGAGCACAGATACGCAGTATTTT. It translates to CASSLAGTGSTDTQYF.

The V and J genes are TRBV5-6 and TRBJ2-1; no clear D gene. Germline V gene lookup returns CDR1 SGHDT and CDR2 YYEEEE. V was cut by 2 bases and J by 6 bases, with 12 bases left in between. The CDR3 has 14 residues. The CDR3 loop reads CASSFLGNFNEQFF. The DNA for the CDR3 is TGTGCCAGCAGCTTCCTGGGAAATTTCAATGAGCAGTTCTTC.

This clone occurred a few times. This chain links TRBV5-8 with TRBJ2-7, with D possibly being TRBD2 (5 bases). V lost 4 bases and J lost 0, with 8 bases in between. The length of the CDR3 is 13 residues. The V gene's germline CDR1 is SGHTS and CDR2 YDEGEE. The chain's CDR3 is CASSPGSSYEQYF. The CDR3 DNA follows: TGTGCCAGCAGCCCGGGGAGCTCCTACGAGCAGTACTTC.